The 31 T cell receptor beta chains below come from one sample, sequenced in a study of vaccination effects on CD4 cells after COVID-19. Their antigens are not known. Some clones are missing from TCRdb's copy, which holds only in-frame ones; the method was immunoSEQ multiplex PCR. This table has about 71,000 clones, 75% to 85% appearing once. Antigen-specific CD4+ T cells were first expanded with viral peptide pools by the ViraFEST assay and only then sequenced. Upon completion of roughly ten days in culture, CD4+ T cells were isolated. None of these healthy vaccinees had been infected with SARS-CoV-2 before vaccination. This material consisted of CD4+ T cells from PBMCs cultured with SARS-CoV-2 spike peptides, taken before COVID-19 vaccination. These receptors were taken from a human donor who received a COVID-19 vaccine.

This chain connects TRBV28 to TRBJ2-1; 9 bases line up with TRBD2. The CDR3 is made up of 15 amino acids. Germline CDR1 reads MDHEN; CDR2 reads SYDVKM. Trimming at V came to 5 bases and at J to 4 bases, leaving 6 bases not matched to a gene. CDR3 sequence (DNA): TGTGCCAGCAGTAGAGTAGCGGGGGTTTACAATGAGCAGTTCTTC. This gives the protein CASSRVAGVYNEQFF.

This clone was seen only a few times. V gene TRBV7-3 combines with J gene TRBJ2-7, with TRBD2 as a possible D gene (6 bases). Per the germline V gene, CDR1 is SGHTA and CDR2 is FQGTGA. V lost 1 base and J lost 5, with 9 bases in between. The CDR3 contains 13 residues. The CDR3 region is CASSLNWGDEQYV. CDR3 DNA sequence: TGTGCCAGCAGCTTAAACTGGGGGGACGAGCAGTACGTC.

The chain couples TRBV5-1 to TRBJ2-1; 10 bases fit TRBD1. The CDR3 is 14 residues long. Trimming removed 4 bases from V and 3 bases from J; junction bases left unmatched: 1. Germline V gene sequence: CDR1 SGHRS, CDR2 YFSETQ. In nucleotides, the CDR3 is TGCGCCAGCAGCCGGGACAGGGGCTACAATGAGCAGTTCTTC. Amino acid sequence: CASSRDRGYNEQFF.

There are a few counts of this clone. This sequence joins TRBV28 and TRBJ1-4; no clear D gene. V was cut by 5 bases and J by 10 bases, with 11 bases left in between. This CDR3 has 12 amino acids. The germline V gene encodes CDR1 MDHEN and CDR2 SYDVKM. The CDR3 coding sequence is TGTGCCAGCAGTCTGTCCATTGGAAAACTGTTTTTT. This translates into CASSLSIGKLFF.

The gene calls are TRBV2 and TRBJ1-2; 11 nucleotides match TRBD1. This CDR3 is built from 14 residues. Germline V lookup: CDR1 SNHLY, CDR2 FYNNEI. V shed 6 bases and J 8 bases; nucleotides not matched to a gene: 8. The CDR3 reads CASRPPGQGGGYTF. CDR3 nucleotides: TGTGCCAGCAGGCCCCCGGGACAGGGGGGAGGCTACACCTTC.

The chain employs TRBV30 and TRBJ1-5; D is unresolved. Trimming took off 3 bases at V and 2 bases at J, with 17 bases between the two ends. Germline loops: CDR1 GTSNPN, CDR2 SVGIG (reference sequence). CDR3 size: 16 residues. In DNA, the CDR3 is TGTGCCTGGAGCGCCTCGTTCGGGCACCGCAATCAGCCCCAGCATTTT. Translation: CAWSASFGHRNQPQHF.

The chain carries TRBV7-2 and TRBJ1-2, with D hard to call. Deletions cut 5 bases from V and 8 bases from J, with 15 bases between. The CDR3 sequence is 13 residues long. Germline CDR1 and CDR2: SGHTA and FQGNSA. CDR3 protein: CASSPGGFRGYTF. The CDR3 nucleotides are TGTGCCAGCAGCCCAGGTGGATTCCGGGGCTACACCTTC. Full variable domain (missing parts from reference TRBV7-2 and TRBJ1-2): GAGVSQSPSNKVTEKGKDVELRCDPISGHTALYWYRQSLGQGLEFLIYFQGNSAPDKSGLPSDRFSAERTGGSVSTLTIQRTQQEDSAVYLCASSPGGFRGYTFGSGTRLTVV.

This clone was detected only a few times. The J gene is TRBJ1-1, the V gene TRBV5-6, with D tentatively TRBD1 (5 bases). Germline CDR1 reads SGHDT; CDR2 reads YYEEEE. The CDR3 runs to 14 residues. Trimming took off 0 bases at V and 7 bases at J, with 13 bases between the two ends. CDR3 protein: CASSLELGGIEAFF. The CDR3, as DNA: TGTGCCAGCAGCTTGGAGTTGGGGGGAATTGAAGCTTTCTTT.

J is TRBJ1-6 and V is TRBV2; tentatively, D is TRBD1 (5 bases). Trimming shortened V by 7 bases and J by 0 bases, and 10 bases separated the two germline ends. Germline V gene sequence: CDR1 SNHLY, CDR2 FYNNEI. This CDR3 has 15 residues. As DNA, the CDR3 is TGTGCCAGCACAGGGAAAAGCTCCTATAATTCACCCCTCCACTTT. It yields the protein CASTGKSSYNSPLHF.

This clone appeared a single time. The rearrangement links TRBV6-1 to TRBJ1-4, with unresolved D. The CDR3 totals 15 residues. CDR1 and CDR2 (germline): MNHNS, SASEGT. V shed 3 bases and J shed 0 bases, with 8 bases lying between them. CDR3 coding DNA: TGTGCCAGCAGTGATAGGGCGTCAACTAATGAAAAACTGTTTTTT. Protein: CASSDRASTNEKLFF.

This chain uses TRBV6-1 with TRBJ2-5, with D tentatively TRBD1 or TRBD2 (5 bases each). Germline CDR1 MNHNS, CDR2 SASEGT. The germline V and J ends were trimmed by 2 bases and 6 bases, with 22 bases remaining between them. This CDR3 contains 17 residues. The CDR3 spells CASSELGLGDPVKTQYF. The CDR3 DNA follows: TGTGCCAGCAGTGAACTGGGATTAGGGGACCCCGTGAAGACCCAGTACTTC.

The CDR3 loop reads CASTRGLQETQYF. The CDR3 coding sequence is TGCGCCAGCACGCGGGGGCTCCAAGAGACCCAGTACTTC. The chain uses TRBV5-1 and TRBJ2-5, with D possibly being TRBD2 (7 bases). The germline CDR1 and CDR2 sequences are SGHRS and YFSETQ. V lost 6 bases and J 1 base, leaving 10 bases between the germline ends. The CDR3 is made up of 13 amino acids. Drawing the rest from reference TRBV5-1 and TRBJ2-5, the complete variable domain is KAGVTQTPRYLIKTRGQQVTLSCSPISGHRSVSWYQQTPGQGLQFLFEYFSETQRNKGNFPGRFSGRQFSNSRSEMNVSTLELGDSALYLCASTRGLQETQYFGPGTRLLVL.

This clone appeared a few times. The V gene is TRBV6-5, the J gene TRBJ1-5; D gene unclear. This CDR3 is built from 13 residues. Per the germline V gene, CDR1 is MNHEY and CDR2 is SVGAGI. Trimming stripped 8 bases from V and 3 bases from J, with 11 bases between. The CDR3 reads CASGRDYNQPQHF. CDR3 DNA sequence: TGTGCCAGCGGAAGGGATTACAATCAGCCCCAGCATTTT.

The chain has TRBV7-2 and TRBJ1-6; D not resolved. Germline V CDR1 and CDR2: SGHTA, FQGNSA. The CDR3 has 15 amino acids. The V and J ends lost 1 base and 9 bases respectively, with 13 bases between them. The chain's CDR3 is CASSLESLPLSPLHF. In nucleotides, the CDR3 is TGTGCCAGCAGCTTAGAATCCCTCCCACTTTCACCCCTCCACTTT. The whole variable domain, remainder taken from reference TRBV7-2 and TRBJ1-6, is GAGVSQSPSNKVTEKGKDVELRCDPISGHTALYWYRQSLGQGLEFLIYFQGNSAPDKSGLPSDRFSAERTGGSVSTLTIQRTQQEDSAVYLCASSLESLPLSPLHFGNGTRLTVT.

The V and J genes are TRBV10-1 and TRBJ1-4, with 8 bases aligning to TRBD1. Germline CDR1 reads WNHNN; CDR2 reads SYGVQD (reference sequence). Germline trimming cut 6 bases from V and 3 bases from J; bases unmatched to any gene: 6. CDR3 length: 15 amino acids. In DNA form, the CDR3 reads TGCGCCAGCAGCCCGGACAGGGTTGCTAATGAAAAACTGTTTTTT. It encodes CASSPDRVANEKLFF.

The chain's CDR3 is CASDKAETQYF. As DNA, the CDR3 is TGTGCCAGCGATAAGGCGGAGACCCAGTACTTC. This rearrangement joins TRBV2 to TRBJ2-5, with D unclear. V was clipped by 8 bases and J by 5 bases, with 9 bases between them. The germline V gene has CDR1 SNHLY and CDR2 FYNNEI. The CDR3 runs 11 residues.

The chain couples TRBV7-2 to TRBJ1-4; 11 bases fit TRBD1. Germline assignment: CDR1 SGHTA and CDR2 FQGNSA. The CDR3 length is 17 residues. J lost 3 bases, V lost 5 bases, and 8 bases had no gene match. In nucleotides, the CDR3 is TGTGCCAGCAGCGTCGCCGGGACAGGGGGGGCTAATGAAAAACTGTTTTTT. Residues: CASSVAGTGGANEKLFF.

The chain combines TRBV11-2 with TRBJ2-3, with D unresolved. This CDR3 has 15 amino acids. CDR1 SGHAT and CDR2 FQNNGV come from the germline V gene. Trimming shortened V by 0 bases and J by 2 bases, and 9 bases separated the two germline ends. The CDR3 DNA is TGTGCCAGCAGCTTAGATCTGGGGTACACAGATACGCAGTATTTT. Amino acids: CASSLDLGYTDTQYF.

This chain uses TRBV28 with TRBJ1-1; TRBD1 aligns across 8 bases. J was trimmed by 9 bases and V by 5 bases; bases with no gene match: 5. CDR3 length: 12 amino acids. Germline assignment: CDR1 MDHEN and CDR2 SYDVKM. The CDR3 DNA sequence: TGTGCCAGCAGTCTCTGGACAGGGAAAGCTTTCTTT. This encodes CASSLWTGKAFF.

The CDR3 DNA is TGTGCCAGTACCTATAGCGGGGGGCCCAAAAACATTCAGTACTTC. It translates to CASTYSGGPKNIQYF. J is TRBJ2-4 and V is TRBV19; 10 bases are shared with TRBD2. The V segment lost 7 bases and the J segment 2 bases; nucleotides outside the gene matches: 5. This CDR3 has 15 residues. CDR1 and CDR2 from the germline V gene are LNHDA and SQIVND (reference sequence).

V gene TRBV15 combines with J gene TRBJ2-5; 12 nucleotides line up with TRBD2. The CDR3 totals 17 residues. Germline-derived CDR1 and CDR2 are LNHNV and YYDKDF (reference sequence). Trimming took 1 base from V and 2 from J; bases not matched to a gene: 5. The CDR3 region has the DNA TGTGCCACCAGCAGAGCCGGGCTAGCGGGGGGGCAAGAGACCCAGTACTTC. As protein: CATSRAGLAGGQETQYF.

CDR3 bases: TGTGCCAGCAGCTTAGGGTACGGGGGCGACACAGATACGCAGTATTTT. Its translation is CASSLGYGGDTDTQYF. V and J are TRBV7-3 and TRBJ2-3; D possibly matches TRBD1 or TRBD2 (6 bases each). V was shortened by 2 bases and J by 2 bases, with 14 bases between the two germline ends. The CDR3 has 16 amino acids. Germline V gene data show CDR1 as SGHTA and CDR2 as FQGTGA.

The chain links TRBV12-1 to TRBJ2-2; the D call in the table, TRBD2, was not verified against the DNA. TRBV12-1 is a documented pseudogene. The CDR3 covers 14 residues. The CDR3 coding sequence is TGTGCCAGCAGCTGCGTTGAGTTCACCGGGGAGCTGTTTTTT. It yields the protein CASSCVEFTGELFF.

The chain uses TRBV5-8 and TRBJ2-3; D gene ambiguous. The V gene lost 7 bases and the J gene lost 0 bases, with 15 bases spanning the gap. The germline V gene encodes CDR1 SGHTS and CDR2 YDEGEE. The CDR3 consists of 15 residues. The CDR3 coding sequence is TGTGCCAGCCCTACCTACCAATCTAGCACAGATACGCAGTATTTT. Protein: CASPTYQSSTDTQYF.

As DNA, the CDR3 is TGTGCCAGCAGCCACGGGGATACGCAGTATTTT. Translating it yields CASSHGDTQYF. The chain couples TRBV6-1 to TRBJ2-3; D is ambiguous. Germline V lookup: CDR1 MNHNS, CDR2 SASEGT. The CDR3 runs to 11 residues. V gave up 6 bases and J gave up 6 bases, with 7 bases separating them.

CDR3 sequence: CASSLSGVAGNTIYF. The DNA of the CDR3 is TGCGCCAGCAGCTTGTCAGGGGTGGCTGGAAACACCATATATTTT. The chain combines TRBV5-1 with TRBJ1-3, with a tentative D call TRBD1 (6 bases). The CDR3 length is 15 residues. Per germline, CDR1 SGHRS and CDR2 YFSETQ. The ends were cut back, 1 base at V and 2 bases at J, with 10 bases in the middle.

V gene TRBV19 combines with J gene TRBJ2-2; TRBD1 aligns across 7 bases. CDR3 length equals 16 residues. Germline CDR1 and CDR2: LNHDA and SQIVND (reference sequence). V lost 4 bases, J lost 6 bases, and 11 bases stayed unmatched. In DNA form, the CDR3 reads TGTGCCAGTAGTACACAGGGGAACGGGTTAGCCGGGGAGCTGTTTTTT. It encodes CASSTQGNGLAGELFF.

The chain combines TRBV5-1 with TRBJ2-5, with D perhaps being TRBD1 or TRBD2 (6 bases each). CDR1 is SGHRS and CDR2 is YFSETQ in the germline V gene. The CDR3 has 14 amino acids. With 0 bases removed from V and 7 bases from J, the gap between germline ends came to 13 bases. This CDR3 is CASSLDREEGTQYF. CDR3 in DNA: TGCGCCAGCAGCTTGGACAGGGAGGAGGGGACCCAGTACTTC.

The chain combines TRBV10-2 with TRBJ2-5, with 9 bases lining up with TRBD1. V shed 0 bases, J shed 6 bases, and the junction held 8 bases outside the gene matches. Germline CDR1 reads WSHSY; CDR2 reads SAAADI. The CDR3 length is 16 residues. CDR3 nucleotides: TGCGCCAGCAGTGAGTCGAAACAGGGGGCTAGGAAGACCCAGTACTTC. This gives the protein CASSESKQGARKTQYF.

The chain has TRBV19 and TRBJ2-1; 10 nucleotides line up with TRBD2. V dropped 4 bases and J dropped 8; count of bases not matched to a gene: 11. The CDR3 spans 16 residues. Germline CDR1 reads LNHDA; CDR2 reads SQIVND (reference sequence). The CDR3 spells CASSNPGAGGRDEQFF. The CDR3 DNA sequence: TGTGCCAGTAGTAATCCCGGAGCGGGGGGGCGGGATGAGCAGTTCTTC.

This chain joins TRBV7-2 and TRBJ1-1; tentative D call: TRBD1 (5 bases). Germline V CDR1 and CDR2: SGHTA, FQGNSA. Trimming shortened V by 4 bases and J by 3 bases, and 12 bases separated the two germline ends. The CDR3 sequence is 14 residues long. The CDR3 spells CASSSGTSDTEAFF. The CDR3 coding sequence is TGTGCCAGCAGCTCCGGGACCTCGGACACTGAAGCTTTCTTT.